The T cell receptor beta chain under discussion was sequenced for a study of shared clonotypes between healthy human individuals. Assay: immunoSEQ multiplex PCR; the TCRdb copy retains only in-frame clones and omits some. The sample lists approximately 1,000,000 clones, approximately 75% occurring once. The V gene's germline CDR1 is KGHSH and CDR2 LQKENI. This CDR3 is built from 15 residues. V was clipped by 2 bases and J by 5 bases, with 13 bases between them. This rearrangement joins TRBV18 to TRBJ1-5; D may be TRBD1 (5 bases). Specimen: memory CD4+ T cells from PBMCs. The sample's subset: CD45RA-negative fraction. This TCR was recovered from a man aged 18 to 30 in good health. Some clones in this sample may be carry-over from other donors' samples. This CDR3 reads CASSPFVRGDQPQHF. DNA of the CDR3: TGTGCCAGCTCACCATTCGTCCGGGGGGATCAGCCCCAGCATTTT.